The 15 T cell receptor beta chains reported below all come from one sample, sequenced in a study of CXCR3-negative and CXCR3-positive naive CD8 T cells. Study-level results: Compared with CXCR3-negative naive cells, CXCR3-positive naive cells showed more hydrophobic TRB CDR3s.

Libraries of TRB cDNA were made by 5' RACE and carried UMIs. With the 5' RACE reads reprocessed, TCRdb shows one record per CDR3 protein and no DNA. The repertoire shows some 150,000 distinct CDR3 sequences; the top ten hold over 0.25%. Which antigens these TCRs recognize remains unknown. Material: naive CXCR3+ CD8+ T cells from blood. Noted subset: CD45RO-CCR7+CD27+CD95- naive CD8+ T cells expressing CXCR3 (TNR3+). Every receptor here comes from a human donor in good health. Some clones in this sample may be carry-over from other donors' samples.

The V and J genes are TRBV11-2 and TRBJ2-1. CDR1 is SGHAT, CDR2 FQNNGV, per germline. The CDR3 covers 15 residues. CDR3 loop: CASSLAREIYNEQFF.

The chain recombines TRBV19 with TRBJ2-7; TCRdb gives TRBD2 as the D gene, but with no DNA this cannot be confirmed. The germline V gene encodes CDR1 LNHDA and CDR2 SQIVND (reference sequence). This CDR3 has 12 amino acids. CDR3 protein: CASSIGGSEQYF.

The chain employs TRBV14 and TRBJ2-5; TCRdb's assignment of TRBD1 cannot be checked, as there is no DNA. CDR3 length: 14 amino acids. The germline gives CDR1 SGHDN, CDR2 FVKESK. The CDR3 spells CASSRDRAPETQYF.

The chain employs TRBV7-2 and TRBJ1-1. Looked up from germline, CDR1 is SGHTA and CDR2 is FQGNSA. This CDR3 comprises 13 residues. The CDR3 protein is CASSKGPDTEAFF.

The J gene is TRBJ2-7, the V gene TRBV20-1. Looked up from germline, CDR1 is DFQATT and CDR2 is SNEGSKA (reference sequence). This CDR3 has 12 residues. The CDR3 sequence: CSARDETYEQYF.

The genes are TRBV29-1 and TRBJ1-2. This CDR3 has 14 residues. Germline values: CDR1 SQVTM, CDR2 ANQGSEA. This CDR3 is CSVSIPLANYGYTF.

V is TRBV19 and J is TRBJ1-2. The CDR3 is made up of 13 amino acids. Germline loops: CDR1 LNHDA, CDR2 SQIVND (reference sequence). CDR3 sequence reads: CASKGEEYYGYTF.

This chain links TRBV9 with TRBJ2-1; TCRdb picks TRBD2, but there is no DNA to check that call. CDR3 length equals 14 residues. Per germline, CDR1 SGDLS and CDR2 YYNGEE. The chain's CDR3 is CASSEGLAGNEQFF.

The genes are TRBV20-1 and TRBJ2-7; TCRdb's D call, TRBD1, is unchecked because there is no DNA. The CDR3 is 13 residues long. The V gene's germline CDR1 is DFQATT and CDR2 SNEGSKA (reference sequence). CDR3 amino acids: CSARAGEAYEQYF.

The V and J genes are TRBV12-3 or TRBV12-4 and TRBJ2-7; without DNA, the TCRdb call of TRBD2 cannot be checked. The CDR3 consists of 19 residues. The CDR3 reads CASSLGATSGGLYFYEQYF.

The genes are TRBV6-5 and TRBJ2-2. The CDR3 is made up of 12 amino acids. Germline CDR1 MNHEY, CDR2 SVGAGI. The CDR3 protein is CASSYLTGELFF.

The chain uses TRBV27 and TRBJ2-7; there is no DNA to check the TCRdb D call of TRBD2. In germline, CDR1 is MNHEY, CDR2 SMNVEV (reference sequence). CDR3 length: 14 residues. The CDR3 here is CASSLGWLGPEQYF.

The chain recombines TRBV29-1 with TRBJ2-2; the D call of TRBD2 rests on TCRdb alone, since no DNA is present to check it. The CDR3 consists of 15 residues. Germline V lookup: CDR1 SQVTM, CDR2 ANQGSEA. CDR3 amino acids: CSVGASGSGTGELFF.

The chain combines TRBV7-3 with TRBJ2-2. This CDR3 is built from 15 residues. CDR1 is SGHTA, CDR2 FQGTGA, per germline. This CDR3 reads CASSFQEANTGELFF.

The J gene is TRBJ1-2, the V gene TRBV19; TCRdb gives TRBD1 as the D gene, but with no DNA this cannot be confirmed. Germline CDR1 is LNHDA and CDR2 is SQIVND (reference sequence). The CDR3 sequence is 13 residues long. CDR3 amino acids: CASMGQGLAGYTF.